The clone carrying this T cell receptor (beta chain) was detected ten times or more. The CDR3 loop spans 12 amino acids. CDR1 SGHVS and CDR2 FQNEAQ come from the germline V gene. Trimming removed 5 bases at V and 9 bases at J, with 11 bases between. TCRdb analysed the 5' RACE reads with MiXCR anew, one entry per CDR3 protein. The profile shows about 240,000 distinct CDR3 sequences, 6.9% of them singletons. This sample was taken from a study of T cells after yellow fever vaccination. The TCR sequence derives from a young man who received the YFV17D yellow fever vaccine. The V and J genes are TRBV7-8 and TRBJ2-1; D gene uncertain. The sample consisted of CD4+ T cells sorted from PBMCs, taken 15 days after the yellow fever booster vaccination. The CDR3 spells CASSPLDLEQFF. The CDR3 DNA is TGTGCCAGCAGCCCGTTGGATCTTGAGCAGTTCTTC.